This T cell receptor (beta chain) was recorded in a study of blood T cell repertoires in COVID-19. Study overall: Samples of COVID-19 (acute and convalescent) were obtained from the United States, Italy and Spain. T cells, B-cell-depleted T cells, or PBMCs supplied cDNA or gDNA.

This CDR3 contains 13 residues. V lost 0 bases and J lost 3, with 6 bases in between. Per germline, CDR1 SGHKS and CDR2 YYEKEE (reference sequence). In the authors' methods: Amplification from reference gene primers served as the basis for estimated nucleated cell counts. Clones were sequenced by immunoSEQ multiplex PCR, and TCRdb holds only the in-frame ones, with some missing. V and J calls plus clone size are reproduced from that table; the DNA served to infer D and trimming. The sample includes approximately 140,000 clones, approximately 90% of them seen just once. The sequence derives from a man aged 70-80 years with active COVID-19. The V call is TRBV5-5, the J call TRBJ1-1; tentative D call: TRBD1 (5 bases). The sample comprised peripheral blood. The CDR3: CASSLVGDTEAFF. In DNA, the CDR3 is TGTGCCAGCAGCTTGGTAGGGGACACTGAAGCTTTCTTT.